A selection of T cell receptor beta chains follows, all from one sample in a study of vaccination effects on CD4 cells after COVID-19. The antigens of these receptors remain unknown. Generated by immunoSEQ multiplex PCR, the TCRdb table keeps only in-frame clones and is missing some. The sample has some 31,000 clones; 60% to 75% are singletons. This specimen consisted of CD4+ T cells from PBMCs cultured with HCoV-OC43 spike peptides, obtained before COVID-19 vaccination. These TCRs come from a human donor who received a COVID-19 vaccine. The CDR3 runs from the conserved cysteine through the conserved F or W. D genes are given only for firm matches. Rows give clone size only sometimes, using once, few, many, or a class for an expanded clone.

J | V | D | size | DNA | CDR3
TRBJ2-2 | TRBV29-1 | - | few | TGCAGCGTTGAGAAGGACAGCCCCGGGGAGCTGTTTTTT | CSVEKDSPGELFF
TRBJ1-6 | TRBV19 | TRBD1 | - | TGTGCCAGTAGAGGACAGGGGGATTCACCCCTCCACTTT | CASRGQGDSPLHF
TRBJ1-3 | TRBV7-9 | - | few | TGTGCCAGCAGCTTAGGGCAGTCGAGCTCTGGAAACACCATATATTTT | CASSLGQSSSGNTIYF
TRBJ1-5 | TRBV6-1 | - | - | TGTGCCAGCAGTGAAAGAGGGCCGCGAGGGCTAGCCCAGCATTTT | CASSERGPRGLAQHF
TRBJ1-6 | TRBV7-3 | TRBD1 | - | TGTGCCAGCAGCTTAAGGCCCAGGGGGTCCTATAATTCACCCCTCCACTTT | CASSLRPRGSYNSPLHF
TRBJ1-5 | TRBV7-6 | - | - | TGTGCCAGCAGCTTGAGTACAGGGCGCAATCAGCCCCAGCATTTT | CASSLSTGRNQPQHF
TRBJ2-1 | TRBV7-9 | TRBD2 | - | TGTGCCAGCAGCTTACTTGACTCACGAGCGGGAAATGAGCAGTTCTTC | CASSLLDSRAGNEQFF
TRBJ1-1 | TRBV14 | TRBD1 | - | TGTGCCACTCACTCTAGAAGGGAGGGGGCCAGAAACACTGAAGCTTTCTTT | CATHSRREGARNTEAFF
TRBJ2-1 | TRBV11-2 | - | - | TGTGCCAGCAGCTTACTGCAGTGGAACAATGAGCAGTTCTTC | CASSLLQWNNEQFF
TRBJ1-2 | TRBV18 | TRBD1 | - | TGTGCCAGCTCACCTGGACAGGGGAAGGGCTACACCTTC | CASSPGQGKGYTF
TRBJ1-2 | TRBV6-1 | TRBD1 | - | TGTGCCAGCAGTGTTACTGGGACAGGGGGGGGACTTAACTATGGCTACACCTTC | CASSVTGTGGGLNYGYTF
TRBJ1-4 | TRBV3-1/TRBV3-2 | - | - | TGTGCCAGCAGCCAAGATCAACGGAAACTGTTTTTT | CASSQDQRKLFF
TRBJ2-7 | TRBV28 | - | few | TGTGCCACCCGCGGGGACGGCTCCTACGAGCAGTACTTC | CATRGDGSYEQYF
TRBJ2-1 | TRBV7-9 | TRBD2 | - | TGTGCCAGCAGCCCGCCGGGACTAGCGTTGAATGAGCAGTTCTTC | CASSPPGLALNEQFF
TRBJ2-1 | TRBV6-4 | - | - | TGTGCCAGCAGCATCGACTATATCGACAATGAGCAGTTCTTC | CASSIDYIDNEQFF
TRBJ2-5 | TRBV28 | TRBD1 | few | TGTGCCAGCAGTTTTTCGACAGGGAGCGGAGAGACCCAGTACTTC | CASSFSTGSGETQYF
TRBJ2-3 | TRBV4-2 | TRBD2 | - | TGTGCCAGCAGACCCGCGGGAGCGACAGATACGCAGTATTTT | CASRPAGATDTQYF
TRBJ2-3 | TRBV15 | TRBD2 | few | TGTGCCACCAGCGTCCGGACTAGCGGGAGGCCAGATACGCAGTATTTT | CATSVRTSGRPDTQYF
TRBJ2-6 | TRBV7-2 | - | - | TGTGCCAGCAACCAGGACTCTGGGGCCAACGTCCTGACTTTC | CASNQDSGANVLTF
TRBJ2-1 | TRBV3-1/TRBV3-2 | - | few | TGTGCCAGCAGCCACCCCTTAAAGGGGAATGAGCAGTTCTTC | CASSHPLKGNEQFF
TRBJ2-1 | TRBV14 | - | few | TGTGCCAGCAGCCAAGATCGATCGAAGCAGTTCTTC | CASSQDRSKQFF
TRBJ2-7 | TRBV5-1 | TRBD1 | - | TGCGCCAGCAGCCGCCAGGGGGACAGCCTATTTAGCGAGCAGTACTTC | CASSRQGDSLFSEQYF
TRBJ1-5 | TRBV15 | - | - | TGTGCCACCAGCAGTCTCCCCCGAAGCAATCAGCCCCAGCATTTT | CATSSLPRSNQPQHF
TRBJ1-1 | TRBV6-5 | - | - | TGTGCCAGCAGTTACGAGGGCAGGAGCAACACTGAAGCTTTCTTT | CASSYEGRSNTEAFF
TRBJ2-1 | TRBV6-5 | TRBD2 | - | TGTGCCAGCAGTTACTCGATCGGGGGGGAATGGAATGAGCAGTTCTTC | CASSYSIGGEWNEQFF
TRBJ2-3 | TRBV19 | TRBD2 | - | TGTGCCAGTAGTACTAGCGGGGGAGGGGGAGATACGCAGTATTTT | CASSTSGGGGDTQYF
TRBJ2-7 | TRBV7-2 | - | - | TGTGCCAGCAGCTCAAACCAGGGTCCCTACGAGCAGTACTTC | CASSSNQGPYEQYF
TRBJ2-1 | TRBV24-1 | TRBD2 | - | TGTGCCACCAGTGATGCCAATAGCGGGAGGGTTGGTGAGCAGTTCTTC | CATSDANSGRVGEQFF
TRBJ2-3 | TRBV7-9 | - | - | TGTGCCAGCAGCTCCCCTAGAGATACGCAGTATTTT | CASSSPRDTQYF
TRBJ2-1 | TRBV30 | TRBD2 | few | TGTGCCTGGAGTGTTCTGAAAGTTGCGGGAGGCCGCAATGAGCAGTTCTTC | CAWSVLKVAGGRNEQFF
TRBJ2-5 | TRBV11-2 | TRBD2 | - | TGTGCCAGCAGCGCGACCGGGACTAGGGGAGAGACCCAGTACTTC | CASSATGTRGETQYF
TRBJ1-2 | TRBV7-2 | TRBD1 | hyperexpanded | TGTGCCAGCAGCGGCCCGACAGGGGCCCCACCAAACTATGGCTACACCTTC | CASSGPTGAPPNYGYTF
TRBJ2-1 | TRBV19 | - | - | TGTGCCAGTAGCGACAGGGAGGGGAGTGGGCAGTTCTTC | CASSDREGSGQFF
TRBJ1-1 | TRBV29-1 | - | once | TGCAGCGTTGGCCTTGGGGACCGCACATTGAACACTGAAGCTTTCTTT | CSVGLGDRTLNTEAFF
TRBJ1-2 | TRBV9 | TRBD1 | few | TGTGCCAGCAGACCCTCGACAGGGGGCGCGTTTGGCTACACCTTC | CASRPSTGGAFGYTF
TRBJ2-5 | TRBV5-1 | - | once | TGCGCCAGCAGCTGGGGAGGGGGTGGAGCGAAGACCCAGTACTTC | CASSWGGGGAKTQYF
TRBJ2-1 | TRBV6-5 | TRBD2 | - | TGTGCCAGCAGCAGACTAGCGGAACTCTACAATGAGCAGTTCTTC | CASSRLAELYNEQFF
TRBJ2-3 | TRBV15 | - | - | TGTGCCACCAGCAGAGAAGGCGTCACAGATACGCAGTATTTT | CATSREGVTDTQYF
TRBJ2-5 | TRBV7-2 | - | once | TGTGCCAGCAGCTTAGTAGAGACCCAGTACTTC | CASSLVETQYF
TRBJ2-6 | TRBV6-5 | - | once | TGTGCCAGCAGTTACCCACCGGTGGGGGCCAACGTCCTGACTTTC | CASSYPPVGANVLTF
TRBJ1-6 | TRBV9 | - | few | TGTGCCAGCAGCCAGACTCAGGGTGATAATTCACCCCTCCACTTT | CASSQTQGDNSPLHF
TRBJ2-1 | TRBV18 | TRBD2 | - | TGTGCCAGCTCACCAGGGACTAGCGGGGGGAATGAGCAGTTCTTC | CASSPGTSGGNEQFF
TRBJ2-7 | TRBV5-4 | TRBD1 | - | TGTGCCAGCAGCCCTGGACAGGGGGGACAATACGAGCAGTACTTC | CASSPGQGGQYEQYF
TRBJ1-5 | TRBV19 | TRBD1 | - | TGTGCCAGTAGTACCACTTGGGACAGGTCGAATCAGCCCCAGCATTTT | CASSTTWDRSNQPQHF
TRBJ2-1 | TRBV4-2 | - | - | TGTGCCAGCAGCCACCCCAACCCCGGGACGCAGTTCTTC | CASSHPNPGTQFF
TRBJ1-2 | TRBV6-1 | - | few | TGTGCCAGCAGTGAGGCGGCAGACTATGGCTACACCTTC | CASSEAADYGYTF
TRBJ1-2 | TRBV28 | - | few | TGTGCCAGCTTGGCTAACTATGGCTACACCTTC | CASLANYGYTF
TRBJ1-2 | TRBV5-1 | - | - | TGCGCCAGCAGCTTGGCCAAGACGTCCAGTGACTATGGCTACACCTTC | CASSLAKTSSDYGYTF
TRBJ2-2 | TRBV10-3 | - | - | TGTGCCATCAGTGATACGAGACAGGATGGCACCGGGGAGCTGTTTTTT | CAISDTRQDGTGELFF
TRBJ2-1 | TRBV6-5 | TRBD2 | - | TGTGCCAGCCACAGGCGGGCGGGAGGGCCGGGTGAGCAGTTCTTC | CASHRRAGGPGEQFF
TRBJ2-3 | TRBV5-1 | TRBD1 | - | TGCGCCAGCAGCTTGTCCACCGGGACAGGGGAAACGGATACGCAGTATTTT | CASSLSTGTGETDTQYF
TRBJ2-2 | TRBV5-1 | TRBD1 | medium-sized | TGCGCCAGCAGCCCCGACAGGGCGAGGAACACCGGGGAGCTGTTTTTT | CASSPDRARNTGELFF
TRBJ2-1 | TRBV7-2 | TRBD2 | - | TGTGCCAGCAGCCCGGGACTAGGGGGATACAATGAGCAGTTCTTC | CASSPGLGGYNEQFF
TRBJ2-7 | TRBV28 | - | - | TGTGCCAGCAGGACCGGGACACTTTCCTACGAGCAGTACTTC | CASRTGTLSYEQYF
TRBJ1-1 | TRBV19 | - | few | TGTGCCAGTAGTAAGCAGAGCTCAATGAACACTGAAGCTTTCTTT | CASSKQSSMNTEAFF
TRBJ1-2 | TRBV18 | - | - | TGTGCCAGCTCACCACGGGTGGGAGGCTACACCTTC | CASSPRVGGYTF
TRBJ1-6 | TRBV2 | TRBD1 | - | TGTGCCAGCAGAGTTCAGGGGGCCGAATCACCCCTCCACTTT | CASRVQGAESPLHF
TRBJ2-5 | TRBV5-1 | TRBD1 | few | TGCGCCAGCCGCAGGGGGCTGGAGGAGACCCAGTACTTC | CASRRGLEETQYF
TRBJ1-3 | TRBV19 | - | - | TGTGCCAGTAGTATTTCTTCGACAGCTGGAAACACCATATATTTT | CASSISSTAGNTIYF